This T cell receptor beta chain was documented in a study of blood T cell repertoires in COVID-19. Clones were read by immunoSEQ multiplex PCR, and TCRdb kept only the in-frame ones, dropping some. The sample has approximately 210,000 clones, approximately 86% seen once. Trimming cost V 2 bases and J 9 bases; bases outside gene matches: 14. Germline V CDR1 and CDR2: SNHLY, FYNNEI. The CDR3 has 17 residues. This clonotype was obtained from a man between 18 and 35 years old with active or convalescent COVID-19. Sample: peripheral blood. This rearrangement joins TRBV2 to TRBJ2-4; 9 nucleotides line up with TRBD2. The CDR3 sequence is CASSERMSSGKGSIQYF. DNA for the CDR3: TGTGCCAGCAGTGAACGTATGTCTAGCGGGAAGGGTAGCATTCAGTACTTC.